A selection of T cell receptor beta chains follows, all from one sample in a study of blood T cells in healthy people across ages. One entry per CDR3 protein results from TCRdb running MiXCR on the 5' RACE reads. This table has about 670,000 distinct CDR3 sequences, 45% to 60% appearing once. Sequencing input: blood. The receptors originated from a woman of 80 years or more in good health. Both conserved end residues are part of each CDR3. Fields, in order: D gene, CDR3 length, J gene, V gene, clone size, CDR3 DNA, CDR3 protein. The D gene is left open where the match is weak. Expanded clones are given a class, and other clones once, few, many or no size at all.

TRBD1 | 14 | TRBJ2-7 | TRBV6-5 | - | TGTGCCAGCAGTTACGTCCAGGGGGCTTACGAGCAGTACTTC | CASSYVQGAYEQYF
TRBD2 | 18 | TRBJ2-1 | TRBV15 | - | TGTGCCACCAGCAGAGACCCCGATCGGGAGGCCTCCTACAATGAGCAGTTCTTC | CATSRDPDREASYNEQFF
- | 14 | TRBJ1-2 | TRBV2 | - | TGTGCCAGCAGTGAAGTGGGACAAAACTATGGCTACACCTTC | CASSEVGQNYGYTF
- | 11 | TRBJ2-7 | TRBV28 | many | TGTGCCTCTTACGGGTCCTACGAGCAGTACTTC | CASYGSYEQYF
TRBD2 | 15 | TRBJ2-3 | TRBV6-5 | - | TGTGCCAGCAGTTACGGCGGGGGAAGCACAGATACGCAGTATTTT | CASSYGGGSTDTQYF
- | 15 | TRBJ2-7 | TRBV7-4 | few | TGTGCCAGCAGCTTCTCCAGGGTAGGTTCCTACGAGCAGTACTTC | CASSFSRVGSYEQYF
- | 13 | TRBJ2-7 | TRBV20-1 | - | TGCAGTGCTTTTCCAGACAGACCCTACGAGCAGTACTTC | CSAFPDRPYEQYF
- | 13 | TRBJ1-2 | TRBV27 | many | TGTGCCAGCGGTGTCCCAGGGAACTATGGCTACACCTTC | CASGVPGNYGYTF
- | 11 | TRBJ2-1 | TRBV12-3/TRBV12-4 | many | TGTGCCAGCTCCAGGGTTACTGAGCAGTTCTTC | CASSRVTEQFF
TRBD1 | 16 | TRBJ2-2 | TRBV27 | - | TGTGCCAGCAGTTTTCAGACAGGGGGTTCCACCGGGGAGCTGTTTTTT | CASSFQTGGSTGELFF
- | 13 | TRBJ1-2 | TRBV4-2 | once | TGTGCCAGCAGCCAAGATGGAGGAGGCGGCTACACCTTC | CASSQDGGGGYTF
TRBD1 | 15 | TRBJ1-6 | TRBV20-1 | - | TGCGGTGCTCCGAGGACAGGGGTCGATAATTCACCCCTCCACTTT | CGAPRTGVDNSPLHF
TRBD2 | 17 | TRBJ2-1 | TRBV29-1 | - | TGCAGCGTTGACGGACTAGCGGGAGGACTAGCGAACAATGAGCAGTTCTTC | CSVDGLAGGLANNEQFF
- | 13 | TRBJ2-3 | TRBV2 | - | TGTGCCAGCAGTACGAATGCAGAAGATACGCAGTATTTT | CASSTNAEDTQYF
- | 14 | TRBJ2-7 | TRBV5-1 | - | TGCGCCAGCAGCTTGGAGGGACCGATCTACGAGCAGTACTTC | CASSLEGPIYEQYF
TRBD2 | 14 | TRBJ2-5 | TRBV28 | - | TGTGCCAGCAGCCCTTGGGGAGGAGAGGGAGGGCAGTACTTC | CASSPWGGEGGQYF
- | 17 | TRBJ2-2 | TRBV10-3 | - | TGTGCCATCAAGGTGGGCCGAGCCAACATGAACACCGGGGAGCTGTTTTTT | CAIKVGRANMNTGELFF
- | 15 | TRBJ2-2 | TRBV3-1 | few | TGTGCCAGCAGCCACCGGGTCGCGAACACCGGGGAGCTGTTTTTT | CASSHRVANTGELFF
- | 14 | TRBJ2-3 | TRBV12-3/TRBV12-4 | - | TGTGCCAGCACCTCGGGTGCCAGACCAGATACGCAGTATTTT | CASTSGARPDTQYF
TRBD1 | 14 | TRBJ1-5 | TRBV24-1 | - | TGTGCCACCAGTGAACAGGGGTGGTTTCAGCCCCAGCATTTT | CATSEQGWFQPQHF
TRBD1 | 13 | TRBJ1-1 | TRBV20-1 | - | TGCAGTGCTAGCGGGACAGGGAAAACTGAAGCTTTCTTT | CSASGTGKTEAFF
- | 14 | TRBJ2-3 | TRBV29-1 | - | TGCAGCGTTCCCCGGGGGGCGCTGGGAGATACGCAGTATTTT | CSVPRGALGDTQYF
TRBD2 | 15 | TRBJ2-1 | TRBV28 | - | TGTGCCAGCAGGCTAGGGCTAGCGGGATATAATGAGCAGTTCTTC | CASRLGLAGYNEQFF
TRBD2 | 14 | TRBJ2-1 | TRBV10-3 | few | TGTGCCATCATGCCTAGCGGGGTAAACAATGAGCAGTTCTTC | CAIMPSGVNNEQFF
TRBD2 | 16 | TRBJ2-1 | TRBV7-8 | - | TGTGCCAGCAGCTTAGTCCCTAGCGGTGAATACAATGAGCAGTTCTTC | CASSLVPSGEYNEQFF
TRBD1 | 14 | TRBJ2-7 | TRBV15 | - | TGTGCCACCAGCAGGTCCGACAGGGTCGGCGAGCAGTACTTC | CATSRSDRVGEQYF
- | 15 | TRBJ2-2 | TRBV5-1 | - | TGCGCCAGCAGCTTGACGGTAGCAAACCCCGGGGAGCTGTTTTTT | CASSLTVANPGELFF
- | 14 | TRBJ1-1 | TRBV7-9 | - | TGTGCCAGCAGCTTACGGGGCTTGGTCACTGAAGCTTTCTTT | CASSLRGLVTEAFF
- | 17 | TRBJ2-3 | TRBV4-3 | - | TGCGCCAGCAGCCAAGATCTTGGTCCTGGGAGCACAGATACGCAGTATTTT | CASSQDLGPGSTDTQYF